The 7 T cell receptor beta chains presented below share a single source sample, sequenced in a study of T cell responses to AZD1222 COVID-19 vaccine. Sequencing used immunoSEQ multiplex PCR; TCRdb keeps in-frame clones, though not all of them. The data hold approximately 220,000 clones, with 90% to 95% observed a single time. The sample was peripheral blood, taken on day 0 of MenACWY control vaccination. The receptors were sampled from an adult in good health.

The chain employs TRBV27 and TRBJ2-5; weak D call: TRBD1 (7 bases). Looked up from germline, CDR1 is MNHEY and CDR2 is SMNVEV (reference sequence). The V and J ends lost 6 bases and 4 bases respectively, with 21 bases between them. This CDR3 comprises 16 residues. The chain's CDR3 is CASRARQGGGPETQYF. CDR3 bases: TGTGCCAGCAGAGCGCGACAGGGAGGAGGGCCAGAGACCCAGTACTTC.

This CDR3 is CASSLRSSYEQYF. The CDR3 nucleotides read TGTGCCAGCAGCTTGCGGAGTTCCTACGAGCAGTACTTC. This chain uses TRBV5-4 with TRBJ2-7; D gene ambiguous. Trimming shortened V by 1 base and J by 1 base, and 6 bases separated the two germline ends. Germline CDR1 reads SGHNT; CDR2 reads YYREEE (reference sequence). CDR3 length: 13 residues. The full variable domain, rest sourced from reference TRBV5-4 and TRBJ2-7, is ETGVTQSPTHLIKTRGQQVTLRCSSQSGHNTVSWYQQALGQGPQFIFQYYREEENGRGNFPPRFSGLQFPNYSSELNVNALELDDSALYLCASSLRSSYEQYFGPGTRLTVT.

The V and J genes are TRBV7-8 and TRBJ1-1, with TRBD1 as a possible D gene (5 bases). This CDR3 comprises 14 residues. Germline CDR1 reads SGHVS; CDR2 reads FQNEAQ. V lost 7 bases to trimming and J lost 9 bases, with 21 bases between them. The CDR3 DNA follows: TGTGCCAGCACCCGCCTCAGGGCTTCTGACCAAGCTTTCTTT. Amino acid sequence: CASTRLRASDQAFF.

V is TRBV27 and J is TRBJ2-7; 7 bases match TRBD1. With 0 bases clipped from V and 4 bases from J, the junction kept 6 bases outside the gene matches. The CDR3 contains 15 residues. From germline, CDR1 is MNHEY and CDR2 SMNVEV (reference sequence). CDR3 loop: CASSLSRTGVYEQYF. The CDR3 DNA follows: TGTGCCAGCAGTTTATCGCGAACAGGGGTTTACGAGCAGTACTTC.

The V gene is TRBV5-4, the J gene TRBJ1-1; possible D gene TRBD1, 5 bases. This CDR3 region has 14 residues. V lost 0 bases and J 4 bases, leaving 10 bases between the germline ends. CDR1 is SGHNT, CDR2 YYREEE, per germline (reference sequence). CDR3 in amino acids: CASSLDLRATEAFF. The CDR3 region has the DNA TGTGCCAGCAGCTTGGATCTCAGGGCCACTGAAGCTTTCTTT.

The V and J genes are TRBV27 and TRBJ2-2; D possibly corresponds to TRBD1 (6 bases). Germline-derived CDR1 and CDR2 are MNHEY and SMNVEV (reference sequence). The V end lost 3 bases, the J end lost 3 bases, and 8 bases lay between the germline ends. The CDR3 is 14 residues long. This chain's CDR3 is CASSFYRDTGELFF. The CDR3 DNA follows: TGTGCCAGCAGTTTCTACAGGGACACCGGGGAGCTGTTTTTT.

The chain carries TRBV19 and TRBJ1-5; tentatively, D is TRBD1 (5 bases). The CDR3 sequence is 15 residues long. Germline V gene lookup returns CDR1 LNHDA and CDR2 SQIVND (reference sequence). V gave up 7 bases and J gave up 10 bases, with 23 bases separating them. The CDR3 is CASTQTPGGEGPQHF. In DNA form, the CDR3 reads TGTGCCAGTACCCAAACTCCCGGGGGGGAAGGACCCCAGCATTTT.